The T cell receptor beta chain under discussion was sequenced for a study of T cells in Graves' hyperthyroidism and ophthalmopathy. Regarding the study as a whole: Most clonotypes expanded in thyroid above 0.001 were likewise present in blood.

This clonotype was detected ten times or more. The antigen is undetermined. RNA transcripts yielded amplified TCR beta CDR3 regions. The TCR CDR3 was amplified in a first-round RT-PCR using the HTBI primer set. MiXCR, run by TCRdb on the multiplex PCR reads, gives a single entry per CDR3 protein. The table shows 450,000 to 600,000 distinct CDR3 sequences, with 15% to 20% occurring only once. Sequenced: blood. This sequence originates from a man in his forties with Graves' ophthalmopathy.

CDR3 region: CASSGGPRAPYF. In DNA form, the CDR3 reads TGTGCCAGCAGTGGCGGTCCGAGGGCGCCGTACTTC. The chain links TRBV12-3 or TRBV12-4 to TRBJ2-7; TRBD2 might be the D (5 bases). Trimming took 5 bases from V and 12 from J, leaving 17 bases between them. The CDR3 extends over 12 amino acids.